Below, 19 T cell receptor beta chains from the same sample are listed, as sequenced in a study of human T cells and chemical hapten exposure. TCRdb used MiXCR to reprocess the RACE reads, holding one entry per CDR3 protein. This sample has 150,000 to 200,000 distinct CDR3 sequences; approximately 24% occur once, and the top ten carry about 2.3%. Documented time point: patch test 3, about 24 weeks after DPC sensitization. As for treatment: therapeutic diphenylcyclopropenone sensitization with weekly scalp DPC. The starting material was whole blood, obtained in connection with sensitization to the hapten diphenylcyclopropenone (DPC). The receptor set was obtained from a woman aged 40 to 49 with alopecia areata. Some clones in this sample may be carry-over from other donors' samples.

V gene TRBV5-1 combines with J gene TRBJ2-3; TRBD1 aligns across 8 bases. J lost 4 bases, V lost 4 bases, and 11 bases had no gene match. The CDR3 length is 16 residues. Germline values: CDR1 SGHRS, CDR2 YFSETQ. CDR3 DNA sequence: TGCGCCAGCAGCGTATCAGGGGGCGAGTGGGCAGATACGCAGTATTTT. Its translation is CASSVSGGEWADTQYF.

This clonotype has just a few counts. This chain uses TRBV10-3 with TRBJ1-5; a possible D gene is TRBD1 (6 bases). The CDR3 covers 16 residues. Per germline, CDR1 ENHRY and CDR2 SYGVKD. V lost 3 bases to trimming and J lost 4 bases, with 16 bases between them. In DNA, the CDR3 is TGTGCCATCAGTGAATATGCAGGGGCGGCAAATCAGCCCCAGCATTTT. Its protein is CAISEYAGAANQPQHF.

The CDR3 DNA is TGTGCCAGCAGCTTAGGGAGTAGCGGGACTAGAGAGACCCAGTACTTC. Its translation: CASSLGSSGTRETQYF. The rearrangement uses TRBV11-2 and TRBJ2-5, with 8 bases aligning to TRBD2. From germline, CDR1 is SGHAT and CDR2 FQNNGV. This CDR3 is 16 amino acids long. Trimming took 1 base from V and 4 from J; bases not matched to a gene: 8. The full variable domain, completed using reference TRBV11-2 and TRBJ2-5, is EAGVAQSPRYKIIEKRQSVAFWCNPISGHATLYWYQQILGQGPKLLIQFQNNGVVDDSQLPKDRFSAERLKGVDSTLKIQPAKLEDSAVYLCASSLGSSGTRETQYFGPGTRLLVL.

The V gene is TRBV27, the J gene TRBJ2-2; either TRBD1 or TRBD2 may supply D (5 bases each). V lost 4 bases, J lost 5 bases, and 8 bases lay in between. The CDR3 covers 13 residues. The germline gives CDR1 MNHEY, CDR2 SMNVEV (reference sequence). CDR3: CASSYGTTGELFF. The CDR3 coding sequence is TGTGCCAGCAGTTATGGGACGACCGGGGAGCTGTTTTTT.

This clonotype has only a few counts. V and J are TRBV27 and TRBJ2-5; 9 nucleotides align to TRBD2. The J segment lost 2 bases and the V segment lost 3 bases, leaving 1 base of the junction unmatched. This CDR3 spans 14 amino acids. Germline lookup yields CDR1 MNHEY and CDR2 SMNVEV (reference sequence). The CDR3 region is CASSFAGGQETQYF. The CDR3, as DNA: TGTGCCAGCAGTTTTGCGGGAGGGCAAGAGACCCAGTACTTC.

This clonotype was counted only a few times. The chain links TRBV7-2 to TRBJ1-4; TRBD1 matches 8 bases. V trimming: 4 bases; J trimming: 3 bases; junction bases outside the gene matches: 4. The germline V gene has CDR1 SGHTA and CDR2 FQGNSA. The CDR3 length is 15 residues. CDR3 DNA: TGTGCCAGCAGCTGGAGACAGGGGTCTAATGAAAAACTGTTTTTT. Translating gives CASSWRQGSNEKLFF.

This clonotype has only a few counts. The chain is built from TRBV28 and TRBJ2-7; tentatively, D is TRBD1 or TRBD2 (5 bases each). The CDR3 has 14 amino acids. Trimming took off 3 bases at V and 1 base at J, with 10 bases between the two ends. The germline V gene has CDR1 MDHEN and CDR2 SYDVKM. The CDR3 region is CASSFMGRSYEQYF. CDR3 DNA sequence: TGTGCCAGCAGTTTCATGGGACGGTCCTACGAGCAGTACTTC.

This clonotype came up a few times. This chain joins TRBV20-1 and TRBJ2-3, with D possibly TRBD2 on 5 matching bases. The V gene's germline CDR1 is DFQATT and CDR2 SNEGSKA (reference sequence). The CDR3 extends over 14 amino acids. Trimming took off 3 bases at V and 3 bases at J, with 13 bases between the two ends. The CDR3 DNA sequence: TGCAGTGCTAGGGGGTTCGGGAAGACAGATACGCAGTATTTT. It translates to CSARGFGKTDTQYF.

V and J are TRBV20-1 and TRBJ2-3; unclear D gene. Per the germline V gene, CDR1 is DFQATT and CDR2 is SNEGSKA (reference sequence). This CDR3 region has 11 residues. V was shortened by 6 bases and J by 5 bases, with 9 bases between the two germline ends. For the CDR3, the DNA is TGCAGTGCCACACATGGAGATACGCAGTATTTT. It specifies CSATHGDTQYF.

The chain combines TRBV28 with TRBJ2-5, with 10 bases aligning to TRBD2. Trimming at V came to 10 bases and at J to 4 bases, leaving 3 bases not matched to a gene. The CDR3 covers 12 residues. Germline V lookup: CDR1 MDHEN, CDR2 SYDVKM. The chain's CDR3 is CATSGRLETQYF. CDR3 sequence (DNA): TGTGCCACTAGCGGGAGATTAGAGACCCAGTACTTC.

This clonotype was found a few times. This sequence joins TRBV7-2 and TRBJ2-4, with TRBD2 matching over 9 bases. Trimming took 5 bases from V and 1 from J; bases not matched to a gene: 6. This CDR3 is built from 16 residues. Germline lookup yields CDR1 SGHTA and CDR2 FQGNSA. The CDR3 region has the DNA TGTGCCAGCAGCCCAAGAACTAGCGGGGCCAAAAACATTCAGTACTTC. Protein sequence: CASSPRTSGAKNIQYF. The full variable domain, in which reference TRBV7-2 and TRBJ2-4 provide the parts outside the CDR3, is GAGVSQSPSNKVTEKGKDVELRCDPISGHTALYWYRQSLGQGLEFLIYFQGNSAPDKSGLPSDRFSAERTGGSVSTLTIQRTQQEDSAVYLCASSPRTSGAKNIQYFGAGTRLSVL.

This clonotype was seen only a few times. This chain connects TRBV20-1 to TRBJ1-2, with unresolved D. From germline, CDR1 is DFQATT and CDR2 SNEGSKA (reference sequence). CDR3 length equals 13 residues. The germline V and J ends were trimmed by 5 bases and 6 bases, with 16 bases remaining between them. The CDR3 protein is CSAWDGAGDGYTF. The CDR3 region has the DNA TGCAGTGCTTGGGATGGCGCCGGGGATGGCTACACCTTC.

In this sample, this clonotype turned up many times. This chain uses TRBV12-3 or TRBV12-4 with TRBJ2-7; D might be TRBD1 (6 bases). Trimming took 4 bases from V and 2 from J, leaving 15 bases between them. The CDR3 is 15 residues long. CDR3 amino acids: CASSSTDRFAYEQYF. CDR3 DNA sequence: TGTGCCAGCAGTTCAACCGACAGGTTCGCCTACGAGCAGTACTTC.

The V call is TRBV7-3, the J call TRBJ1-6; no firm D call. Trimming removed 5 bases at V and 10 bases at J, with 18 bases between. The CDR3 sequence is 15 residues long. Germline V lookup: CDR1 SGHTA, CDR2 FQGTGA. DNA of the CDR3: TGTGCCAGCAGCCTACAGCCAGTATTGGGCTCACCCCTCCACTTT. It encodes CASSLQPVLGSPLHF. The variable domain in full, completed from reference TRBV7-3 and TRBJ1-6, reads GAGVSQTPSNKVTEKGKYVELRCDPISGHTALYWYRQSLGQGPEFLIYFQGTGAADDSGLPNDRFFAVRPEGSVSTLKIQRTERGDSAVYLCASSLQPVLGSPLHFGNGTRLTVT.

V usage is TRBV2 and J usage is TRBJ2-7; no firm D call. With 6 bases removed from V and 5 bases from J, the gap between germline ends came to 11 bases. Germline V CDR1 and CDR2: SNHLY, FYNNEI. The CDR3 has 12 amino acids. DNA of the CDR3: TGTGCCAGCAGATCCTCGGGTCACGAGCAGTACTTC. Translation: CASRSSGHEQYF.

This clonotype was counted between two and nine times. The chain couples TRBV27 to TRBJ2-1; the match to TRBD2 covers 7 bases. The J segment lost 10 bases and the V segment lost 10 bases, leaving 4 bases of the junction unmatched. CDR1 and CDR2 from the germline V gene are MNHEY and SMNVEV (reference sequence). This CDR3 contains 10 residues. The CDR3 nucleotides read TGTGCCACCGGGCGGGAGGAGCAGTTCTTC. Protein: CATGREEQFF.

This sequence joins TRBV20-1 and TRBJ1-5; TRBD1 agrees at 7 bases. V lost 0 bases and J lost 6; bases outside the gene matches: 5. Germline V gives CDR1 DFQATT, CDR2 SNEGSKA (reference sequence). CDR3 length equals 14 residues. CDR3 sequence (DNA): TGCAGTGCTAGAGATGGGCAGGGGGGTCAGCCCCAGCATTTT. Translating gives CSARDGQGGQPQHF.

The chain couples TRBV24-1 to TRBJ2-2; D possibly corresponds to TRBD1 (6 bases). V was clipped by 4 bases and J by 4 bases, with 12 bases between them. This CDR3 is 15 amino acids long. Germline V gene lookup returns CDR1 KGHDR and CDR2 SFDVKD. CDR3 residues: CATSEAGTLTGELFF. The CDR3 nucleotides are TGTGCCACCAGTGAGGCTGGGACACTCACCGGGGAGCTGTTTTTT.

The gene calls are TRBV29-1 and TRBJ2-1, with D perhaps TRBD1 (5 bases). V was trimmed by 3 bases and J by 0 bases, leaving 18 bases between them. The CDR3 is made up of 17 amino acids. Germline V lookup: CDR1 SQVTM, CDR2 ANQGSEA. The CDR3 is CSVEGHQSRSSYNEQFF. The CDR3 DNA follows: TGCAGCGTTGAGGGGCATCAGTCTAGGAGCTCCTACAATGAGCAGTTCTTC.